These 25 T cell receptor beta chains share one sample of origin, sequenced in a study of cytomegalovirus exposure and HLA in healthy donors. Vbeta (60) and Jbeta (13) primers were used in the PCR. Here immunoSEQ multiplex PCR was the method, and the copy in TCRdb shows in-frame clones only, minus some. The sample has about 150,000 clones, less than 90% seen once; the top ten hold about 2.6%. The sequenced sample consisted of PBMCs. These receptors came from a boy aged 2 to 9 in good health and CMV-seronegative.

The chain uses TRBV6-1 and TRBJ1-1, with 8 positions matching TRBD1. The V segment lost 5 bases and the J segment 6 bases; nucleotides outside the gene matches: 5. Germline V lookup: CDR1 MNHNS, CDR2 SASEGT. The CDR3 loop spans 13 amino acids. The CDR3, as DNA: TGTGCCAGCAGTCCAGGGGGCTCTCCTGAAGCTTTCTTT. Encoded protein: CASSPGGSPEAFF.

A single count supports this clone. The chain has TRBV19 and TRBJ2-3, with 12 bases that match TRBD2. The CDR3 loop spans 16 amino acids. Germline V gene lookup returns CDR1 LNHDA and CDR2 SQIVND (reference sequence). V gave up 4 bases and J gave up 5 bases; unmatched junction bases: 7. DNA for the CDR3: TGTGCCAGTAGTACCCTAGCGGGAGGGCCTGTAGATACGCAGTATTTT. Its protein product is CASSTLAGGPVDTQYF.

V and J are TRBV9 and TRBJ2-3; no clear D gene. The CDR3 is made up of 13 amino acids. Germline CDR1 reads SGDLS; CDR2 reads YYNGEE. Trimming pared 6 bases from V and 4 bases from J, leaving 12 bases between. The CDR3 here is CASIQTKADTQYF. CDR3 bases: TGTGCCAGCATCCAAACTAAGGCAGATACGCAGTATTTT.

In its sample, this clone ranks as medium-sized. The chain carries TRBV7-8 and TRBJ2-7, with TRBD1 as a possible D gene (5 bases). The ends were cut back, 2 bases at V and 1 base at J, with 12 bases in the middle. CDR3 length: 15 residues. In germline, CDR1 is SGHVS, CDR2 FQNEAQ. The chain's CDR3 is CASSLFQGPSYEQYF. DNA of the CDR3: TGTGCCAGCAGCTTATTCCAGGGCCCGTCCTACGAGCAGTACTTC.

This clone turned up a few times. The chain carries TRBV19 and TRBJ2-1, with 10 bases fitting TRBD1. V lost 10 bases and J lost 6; bases outside the gene matches: 15. The CDR3 runs to 16 residues. The V gene's germline CDR1 is LNHDA and CDR2 SQIVND (reference sequence). The CDR3 coding sequence is TGTGCCACCGGGGTGACAGGGGGCTTCTATAGCAATGAGCAGTTCTTC. Translated: CATGVTGGFYSNEQFF.

The CDR3 coding sequence is TGTGCCAGCAGCGGTGCCTATGCGGCCGAGCAGTACTTC. Encoded protein: CASSGAYAAEQYF. V and J are TRBV6-1 and TRBJ2-7, with D uncertain. The CDR3 extends over 13 amino acids. Germline assignment: CDR1 MNHNS and CDR2 SASEGT. The V and J ends lost 6 bases and 6 bases respectively, with 15 bases between them.

The chain carries TRBV19 and TRBJ1-5; 7 bases map to TRBD1. The CDR3 is made up of 15 amino acids. With V trimmed by 5 bases and J by 4 bases, 8 bases remained unmatched. Germline CDR1 and CDR2: LNHDA and SQIVND (reference sequence). In DNA form, the CDR3 reads TGTGCCAGTAGTGCAAGGACAGGAACGAATCAGCCCCAGCATTTT. Its translation is CASSARTGTNQPQHF.

The V call is TRBV21-1, the J call TRBJ1-5; the DNA was not compared with TRBD1, the D call given in the table. TRBV21-1 is reported as a pseudogene. The CDR3 is made up of 16 amino acids. The DNA of the CDR3 is TGTGCCAGCAGCAAAGTTCTGGACAGGCGGAATCAGCCCCAGCATTTT. It encodes CASSKVLDRRNQPQHF.

The chain joins TRBV28 to TRBJ1-2; no definite D call. The CDR3 extends over 13 amino acids. With 8 bases removed from V and 8 bases from J, the gap between germline ends came to 18 bases. The germline CDR1 and CDR2 sequences are MDHEN and SYDVKM. In DNA form, the CDR3 reads TGTGCCAGCCATGCCGGGTCAAGCCGAGGCTACACCTTC. Its translation is CASHAGSSRGYTF.

V usage is TRBV27 and J usage is TRBJ2-5; 9 nucleotides match TRBD2. Trimming removed 6 bases from V and 2 bases from J; junction bases left unmatched: 10. This CDR3 contains 16 residues. Germline CDR1 is MNHEY and CDR2 is SMNVEV (reference sequence). The CDR3 bases are TGTGCCAGCAGCGCGGGAGGGCCATGGGGTCAAGAGACCCAGTACTTC. Translated: CASSAGGPWGQETQYF.

Concerning this clone: In the same sample, other DNA sequences code for this CDR3. V gene TRBV2 combines with J gene TRBJ1-2; 9 positions agree with TRBD1. This CDR3 has 14 amino acids. Trimming removed 4 bases from V and 2 bases from J; junction bases left unmatched: 2. CDR1 and CDR2 from the germline V gene are SNHLY and FYNNEI. CDR3 loop: CASSGDRGNYGYTF. CDR3 sequence (DNA): TGTGCCAGCAGTGGAGACAGGGGGAACTATGGCTACACCTTC. Filled out from reference TRBV2 and TRBJ1-2, the complete variable domain reads EPEVTQTPSHQVTQMGQEVILRCVPISNHLYFYWYRQILGQKVEFLVSFYNNEISEKSEIFDDQFSVERPDGSNFTLKIRSTKLEDSAMYFCASSGDRGNYGYTFGSGTRLTVV.

The V and J genes are TRBV6-4 and TRBJ2-2; 7 nucleotides align to TRBD1. The J segment lost 2 bases and the V segment lost 6 bases, leaving 9 bases of the junction unmatched. This CDR3 has 16 amino acids. Germline-derived CDR1 and CDR2 are MRHNA and SNTAGT. CDR3 bases: TGTGCCAGCAGACCCGACAGGGCGACCAACACCGGGGAGCTGTTTTTT. It is translated as CASRPDRATNTGELFF.

This chain's CDR3 is CASNNRDRGQGYTF. The CDR3 bases are TGTGCCAGTAATAACCGGGACAGGGGGCAAGGCTACACCTTC. J is TRBJ1-2 and V is TRBV19; 12 bases align to TRBD1. This CDR3 has 14 amino acids. Germline lookup yields CDR1 LNHDA and CDR2 SQIVND (reference sequence). Trimming took 7 bases from V and 8 from J; bases not matched to a gene: 8.

The chain employs TRBV4-3 and TRBJ2-4; 8 nucleotides line up with TRBD2. The CDR3 runs 15 residues. CDR1 LGHNA and CDR2 YSLEER come from the germline V gene. J was trimmed by 11 bases and V by 3 bases; bases with no gene match: 12. The CDR3 region is CASSQALGGGVLQYF. CDR3 in DNA: TGCGCCAGCAGCCAGGCCCTCGGGGGGGGAGTCCTTCAGTACTTC.

CDR3 sequence reads: CASSVGSASYEQYF. DNA of the CDR3: TGTGCCAGCAGCGTGGGCAGTGCCTCCTACGAGCAGTACTTC. The chain employs TRBV9 and TRBJ2-7; no definite D call. CDR1 is SGDLS, CDR2 YYNGEE, per germline. The CDR3 runs 14 residues. V lost 2 bases, J lost 0 bases, and 9 bases lay in between.

The genes are TRBV11-2 and TRBJ2-7; D not certain. The V and J ends lost 5 bases and 7 bases respectively, with 18 bases between them. The CDR3 sequence is 14 residues long. CDR1 is SGHAT, CDR2 FQNNGV, per germline. CDR3 loop: CASSRTEFPWEQYF. CDR3 nucleotide sequence: TGTGCCAGCAGCCGAACAGAGTTCCCGTGGGAGCAGTACTTC.

The chain links TRBV9 to TRBJ1-3; 7 bases line up with TRBD1. In germline, CDR1 is SGDLS, CDR2 YYNGEE. V lost 3 bases, J lost 2 bases, and 14 bases stayed unmatched. The CDR3 consists of 18 residues. The CDR3 protein is CASSAQGQFPAPGNTIYF. The CDR3 coding sequence is TGTGCCAGCAGCGCACAGGGACAGTTCCCCGCCCCTGGAAACACCATATATTTT.

The rearrangement links TRBV28 to TRBJ1-4, with D perhaps TRBD1 (6 bases). Germline loops: CDR1 MDHEN, CDR2 SYDVKM. V was trimmed by 5 bases and J by 3 bases, leaving 13 bases between them. The CDR3 is made up of 15 amino acids. CDR3 loop: CASSLRGASNEKLFF. As DNA, the CDR3 is TGTGCCAGCAGTCTACGGGGGGCGTCTAATGAAAAACTGTTTTTT.

This rearrangement joins TRBV6-5 to TRBJ2-5; D remains ambiguous. The V end was cut by 0 bases, the J end by 0 bases, with 8 bases between. Germline V gives CDR1 MNHEY, CDR2 SVGAGI. The CDR3 extends over 15 amino acids. This CDR3 reads CASSYSPVYQETQYF. DNA for the CDR3: TGTGCCAGCAGTTACTCTCCAGTGTACCAAGAGACCCAGTACTTC.

This chain joins TRBV5-3 and TRBJ1-2; maybe TRBD1 (5 bases). TRBV5-3 is flagged as an ORF with uncertain function. V shed 2 bases and J shed 2 bases, with 10 bases lying between them. The CDR3 is 14 residues long. The CDR3 DNA reads TGTGCCAGAAGCTTCCAAAGACAGAACTATGGCTACACCTTC. This encodes CARSFQRQNYGYTF.

This rearrangement joins TRBV6-6 to TRBJ1-5, with 11 bases lining up with TRBD1. The trim removed 8 bases at V and 5 bases at J, leaving 5 bases unmatched. Germline V CDR1 and CDR2: MNHNY, SVGAGI (reference sequence). The length of the CDR3 is 14 residues. CDR3 nucleotide sequence: TGTGCCAGCCAACGGGACAGGGGGGATCAGCCCCAGCATTTT. It encodes CASQRDRGDQPQHF.

The rearrangement links TRBV9 to TRBJ2-7, with 9 bases aligning to TRBD2. Unmatched junction bases numbered 8, after V lost 0 bases and J lost 4 bases. The CDR3 runs to 16 residues. CDR1 is SGDLS, CDR2 YYNGEE, per germline. The CDR3 DNA reads as TGTGCCAGCAGCGTAGGGTCTAGCGGGGTTTTATACGAGCAGTACTTC. Translating gives CASSVGSSGVLYEQYF.

This chain links TRBV2 with TRBJ2-2; 10 nucleotides align to TRBD2. The ends lost 7 bases at V and 6 bases at J; junction bases unmatched: 5. The CDR3 sequence is 14 residues long. Germline V lookup: CDR1 SNHLY, CDR2 FYNNEI. In nucleotides, the CDR3 is TGTGCCAGCAAAGGACTAGCGGTCGCCGGGGAGCTGTTTTTT. Its translation: CASKGLAVAGELFF.

The chain carries TRBV2 and TRBJ1-2, with 7 bases matching TRBD1. The CDR3 has 15 amino acids. Trimming removed 8 bases from V and 3 bases from J; junction bases left unmatched: 12. CDR1 is SNHLY and CDR2 is FYNNEI in the germline V gene. DNA for the CDR3: TGTGCCAGCCCTACAACGATAGGGGGCGACTATGGCTACACCTTC. Amino acid sequence: CASPTTIGGDYGYTF.

V usage is TRBV10-2 and J usage is TRBJ1-1; D gene uncertain. Trimming removed 4 bases at V and 6 bases at J, with 6 bases between. Per germline, CDR1 WSHSY and CDR2 SAAADI. The CDR3 contains 11 residues. As DNA, the CDR3 is TGCGCCAGCAGTGCAGTGGCTGAAGCTTTCTTT. It codes for CASSAVAEAFF.